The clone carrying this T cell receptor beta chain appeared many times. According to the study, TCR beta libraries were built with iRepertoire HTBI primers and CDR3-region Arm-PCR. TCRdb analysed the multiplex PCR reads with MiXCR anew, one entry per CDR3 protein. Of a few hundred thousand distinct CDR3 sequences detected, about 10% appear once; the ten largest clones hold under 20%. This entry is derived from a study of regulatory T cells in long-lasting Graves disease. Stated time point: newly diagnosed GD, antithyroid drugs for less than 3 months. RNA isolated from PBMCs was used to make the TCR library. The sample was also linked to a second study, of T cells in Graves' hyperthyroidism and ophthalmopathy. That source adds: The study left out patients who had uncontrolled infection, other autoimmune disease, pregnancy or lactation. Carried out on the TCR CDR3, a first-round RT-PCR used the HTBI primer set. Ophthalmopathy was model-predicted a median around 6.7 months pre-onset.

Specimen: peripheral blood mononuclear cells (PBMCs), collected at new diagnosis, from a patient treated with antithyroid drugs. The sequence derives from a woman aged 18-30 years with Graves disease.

CDR3 coding DNA: TGTGCCAGCAGTTACCCGGGGGGGGGACAGCCCCAGCATTTT. Its translation: CASSYPGGGQPQHF. V and J are TRBV6-5 and TRBJ1-5; D might be TRBD1 (5 bases). The V end lost 2 bases, the J end lost 7 bases, and 12 bases lay between the germline ends. Germline CDR1 and CDR2: MNHEY and SVGAGI. This CDR3 contains 14 residues.